This entry features one TCR beta chain sequence. TCRdb re-called the RT-PCR reads with MiXCR, one entry per CDR3 protein. The sample lists a few hundred thousand distinct CDR3 sequences; approximately 6.9% were seen once. The data derive from a study of response to subunit inactivated influenza vaccine. Trimming pared 4 bases from V and 3 bases from J, leaving 10 bases between. The CDR3 spans 14 residues. Germline V gives CDR1 SGHTA, CDR2 FQGNSA. Sequenced here: PBMCs from blood, sampled around 25 months after vaccination. This rearrangement joins TRBV7-2 to TRBJ1-5, with a weak D call TRBD1 (6 bases). The receptor was derived from a man between 45 and 75 years old who received an inactivated influenza vaccine. Here the CDR3 reads CASSSQGINQPQHF. The CDR3 DNA reads TGTGCCAGCAGCTCACAGGGAATCAATCAGCCCCAGCATTTT.